Below are 3 T cell receptor beta chains sequenced from a single sample in a study of shared clonotypes between healthy human individuals (dated by TCRdb to the early 2020s). Library creation used the immunoSEQ multiplex PCR assay. TCRdb mirrors the immuneACCESS table, restricted to in-frame sequences. Some clones are absent from its copies; in checked studies, under half trace to an unresolved V gene, and the reason for the others is unknown. Across this sample there are hundreds of thousands of clones, with nearly 95% seen only once. In total, the top ten clones hold less than 25% of the sample. CD8 naive samples were obtained by positive selection for CCR7 among CD45RO-negative cells, yielding a CD45RA+CCR7+ population from which TemRA cells were excluded. Sequenced input: naive CD8+ T cells sorted from blood. According to the study, the label for this sample's cell subset or site signals: CD45RA+CCR7+. These receptors all stem from a man in his thirties or forties in good health.

The rearrangement links TRBV4-1 to TRBJ2-2, with D perhaps given as TRBD1 or TRBD2 (5 bases each). Germline CDR1 and CDR2: MGHRA and YSYEKL. The length of the CDR3 is 19 residues. V was cut by 5 bases and J by 1 base, with 23 bases left in between. The CDR3 region is CASSTPWGSGLGNTGELFF. The DNA of the CDR3 is TGCGCCAGCAGCACTCCCTGGGGGTCGGGGCTCGGGAACACCGGGGAGCTGTTTTTT.

The CDR3 DNA reads as TGCGCCAGCAGTGAGAGGAAAAACACCGGGGAGCTGTTTTTT. Translation gives CASSERKNTGELFF. The chain uses TRBV10-1 and TRBJ2-2; D unresolved. V lost 2 bases and J lost 2, with 6 bases in between. The length of the CDR3 is 14 residues. Germline V lookup: CDR1 WNHNN, CDR2 SYGVQD (reference sequence).

The CDR3 is CAWTPLASISGLCRECDTQYF. The DNA for the CDR3 is TGTGCCTGGACTCCTTTGGCTTCCATTAGCGGATTATGTAGGGAGTGTGACACCCAGTACTTC. The rearrangement joins TRBV27 to TRBJ2-5; D may be TRBD2 (6 bases). V dropped 11 bases and J dropped 8 bases, with 45 bases sitting between them. CDR1 and CDR2 (germline): MNHEY, SMNVEV (reference sequence). CDR3 length: 21 residues.